This T cell receptor (beta chain) was recovered during a study of PD-L1 blockade in urothelial cancer. Per germline, CDR1 MNHNY and CDR2 SVGAGI (reference sequence). V was shortened by 2 bases and J by 2 bases, with 7 bases between the two germline ends. The CDR3 extends over 14 amino acids. Only in-frame clones appear in the TCRdb table, and some are missing; sequencing was by immunoSEQ multiplex PCR. The table records tens of thousands of clones, approximately 86% of them present only once. Sample: PBMCs, taken around atezolizumab (anti-PD-L1) treatment. The origin of this receptor is a man in his sixties with urothelial cancer. The V call is TRBV6-6, the J call TRBJ1-5; possible D gene TRBD1, 5 bases. CDR3 DNA sequence: TGTGCCAGCAGTTACGCGGGGGGCAATCAGCCCCAGCATTTT. It specifies CASSYAGGNQPQHF.